A single sample gave rise to the 2 T cell receptor beta chains below, sequenced in a study of T cell repertoires in cytomegalovirus infection. These receptors lack a known antigen. TCRdb redid the calling of the reads with MiXCR, one entry per CDR3 protein. Of under 120,000 distinct CDR3 sequences listed, around 45% are singletons. Here the sequenced sample was CD8+ T cells from cultured PBMCs, taken from culture after CMV antigen stimulation. These receptors were taken from a human donor in good health (CMV status not recorded). Some clones in this sample may be carry-over from other donors' samples.

The sample holds a few counts of this clonotype. The genes are TRBV5-6 and TRBJ1-5; D may be TRBD1 (5 bases). The CDR3 covers 14 residues. Per the germline V gene, CDR1 is SGHDT and CDR2 is YYEEEE. V lost 2 bases and J 4 bases, leaving 10 bases between the germline ends. The CDR3 sequence: CASSLFAGNQPQHF. The CDR3 region has the DNA TGTGCCAGCAGCTTATTTGCAGGGAATCAGCCCCAGCATTTT. The entire variable domain, with the rest obtained from reference TRBV5-6 and TRBJ1-5, is as follows: DAGVTQSPTHLIKTRGQQVTLRCSPKSGHDTVSWYQQALGQGPQFIFQYYEEEERQRGNFPDRFSGHQFPNYSSELNVNALLLGDSALYLCASSLFAGNQPQHFGDGTRLSIL.

V is TRBV12-3 or TRBV12-4 and J is TRBJ1-1; D remains ambiguous. The CDR3 extends over 10 amino acids. V lost 5 bases, J lost 5 bases, and 3 bases lay in between. The CDR3 spells CASSDTEAFF. Here the CDR3 DNA reads TGTGCCAGCAGTGATACTGAAGCTTTCTTT.